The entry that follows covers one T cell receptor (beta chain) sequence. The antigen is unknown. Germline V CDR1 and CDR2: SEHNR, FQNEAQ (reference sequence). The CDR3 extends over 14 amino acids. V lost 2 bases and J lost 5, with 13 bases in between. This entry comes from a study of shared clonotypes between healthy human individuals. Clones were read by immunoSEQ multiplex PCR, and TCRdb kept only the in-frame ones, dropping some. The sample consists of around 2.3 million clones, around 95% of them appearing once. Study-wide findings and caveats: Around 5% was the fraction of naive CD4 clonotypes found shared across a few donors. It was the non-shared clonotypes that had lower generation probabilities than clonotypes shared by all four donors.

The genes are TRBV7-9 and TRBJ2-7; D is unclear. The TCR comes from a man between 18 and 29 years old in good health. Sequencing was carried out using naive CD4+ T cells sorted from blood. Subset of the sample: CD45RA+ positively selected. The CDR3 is CASSLSITSHEQYF. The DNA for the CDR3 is TGTGCCAGCAGCTTATCTATTACGTCGCACGAGCAGTACTTC.